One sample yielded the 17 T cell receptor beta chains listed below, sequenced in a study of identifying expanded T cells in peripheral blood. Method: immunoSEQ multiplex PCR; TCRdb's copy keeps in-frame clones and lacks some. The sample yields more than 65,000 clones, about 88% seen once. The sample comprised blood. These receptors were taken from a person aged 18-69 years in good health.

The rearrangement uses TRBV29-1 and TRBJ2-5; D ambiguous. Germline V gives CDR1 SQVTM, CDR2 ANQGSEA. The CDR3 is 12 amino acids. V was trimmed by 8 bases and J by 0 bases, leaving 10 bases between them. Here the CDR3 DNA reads TGCAGCTCAACAGAGAACCAAGAGACCCAGTACTTC. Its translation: CSSTENQETQYF. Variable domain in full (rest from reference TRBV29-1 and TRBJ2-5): SAVISQKPSRDICQRGTSLTIQCQVDSQVTMMFWYRQQPGQSLTLIATANQGSEATYESGFVIDKFPISRPNLTFSTLTVSNMSPEDSSIYLCSSTENQETQYFGPGTRLLVL.

The CDR3 spells CASREVAGNTIYF. The CDR3 coding sequence is TGTGCCAGCAGGGAGGTAGCTGGAAACACCATATATTTT. V gene TRBV2 combines with J gene TRBJ1-3, with D hard to call. The V end was cut by 6 bases, the J end by 2 bases, with 8 bases between. Germline values: CDR1 SNHLY, CDR2 FYNNEI. The CDR3 is 13 residues long. Complete variable domain (other parts from reference TRBV2 and TRBJ1-3): EPEVTQTPSHQVTQMGQEVILRCVPISNHLYFYWYRQILGQKVEFLVSFYNNEISEKSEIFDDQFSVERPDGSNFTLKIRSTKLEDSAMYFCASREVAGNTIYFGEGSWLTVV.

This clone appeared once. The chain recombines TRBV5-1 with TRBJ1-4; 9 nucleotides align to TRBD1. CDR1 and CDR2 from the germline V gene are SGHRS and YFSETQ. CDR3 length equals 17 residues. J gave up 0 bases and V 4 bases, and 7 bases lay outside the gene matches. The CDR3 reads CASSLTGGFATNEKLFF. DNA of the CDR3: TGCGCCAGCAGCCTTACAGGGGGCTTTGCAACTAATGAAAAACTGTTTTTT.

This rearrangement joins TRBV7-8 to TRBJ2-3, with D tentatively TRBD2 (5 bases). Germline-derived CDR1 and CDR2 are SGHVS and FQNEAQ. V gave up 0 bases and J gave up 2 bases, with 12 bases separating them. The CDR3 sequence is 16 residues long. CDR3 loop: CASSLASGAATDTQYF. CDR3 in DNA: TGTGCCAGCAGCTTAGCAAGCGGAGCGGCCACAGATACGCAGTATTTT.

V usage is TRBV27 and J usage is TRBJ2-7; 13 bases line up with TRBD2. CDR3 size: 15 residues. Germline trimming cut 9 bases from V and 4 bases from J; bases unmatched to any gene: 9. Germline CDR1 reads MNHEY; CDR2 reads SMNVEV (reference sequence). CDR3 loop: CARLAGGRLEYEQYF. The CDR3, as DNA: TGTGCCAGACTAGCGGGGGGGCGGTTGGAATACGAGCAGTACTTC.

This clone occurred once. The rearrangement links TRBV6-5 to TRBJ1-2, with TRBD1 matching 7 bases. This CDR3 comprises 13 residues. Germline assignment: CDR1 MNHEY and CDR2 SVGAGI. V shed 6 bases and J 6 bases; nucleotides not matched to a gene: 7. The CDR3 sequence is CASRETGDNGYTF. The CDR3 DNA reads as TGTGCCAGCAGGGAAACAGGGGATAATGGCTACACCTTC.

CDR3 residues: CASSLNRGANYGYTF. The CDR3 DNA reads as TGTGCCAGCAGCTTAAACAGGGGGGCTAACTATGGCTACACCTTC. The rearrangement joins TRBV7-2 to TRBJ1-2; 8 bases line up with TRBD1. J gave up 0 bases and V 2 bases, and 2 bases lay outside the gene matches. This CDR3 region has 15 residues. CDR1 and CDR2 (germline): SGHTA, FQGNSA.

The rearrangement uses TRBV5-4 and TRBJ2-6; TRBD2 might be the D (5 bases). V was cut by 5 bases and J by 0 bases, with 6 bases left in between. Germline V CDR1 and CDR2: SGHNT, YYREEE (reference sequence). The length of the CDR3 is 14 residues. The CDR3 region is CASSGSSGANVLTF. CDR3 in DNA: TGTGCCAGCAGTGGGAGCTCTGGGGCCAACGTCCTGACTTTC.

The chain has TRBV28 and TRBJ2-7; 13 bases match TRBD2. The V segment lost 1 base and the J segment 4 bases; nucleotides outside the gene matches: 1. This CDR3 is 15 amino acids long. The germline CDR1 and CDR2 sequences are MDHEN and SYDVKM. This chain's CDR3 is CASSLSTSGRYEQYF. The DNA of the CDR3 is TGTGCCAGCAGTTTATCGACTAGCGGGAGGTACGAGCAGTACTTC.

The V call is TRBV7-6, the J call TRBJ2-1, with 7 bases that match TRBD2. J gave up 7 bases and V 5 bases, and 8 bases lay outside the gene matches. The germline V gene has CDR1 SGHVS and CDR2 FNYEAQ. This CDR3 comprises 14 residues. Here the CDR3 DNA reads TGTGCCAGCAGCCGGTCATTGGGGGGGAATGAGCAGTTCTTC. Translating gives CASSRSLGGNEQFF.

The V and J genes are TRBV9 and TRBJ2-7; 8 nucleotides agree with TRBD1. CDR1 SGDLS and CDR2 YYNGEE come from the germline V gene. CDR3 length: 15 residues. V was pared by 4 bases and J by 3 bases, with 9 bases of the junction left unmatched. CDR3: CASSPGQGIVYEQYF. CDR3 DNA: TGTGCCAGCAGCCCCGGACAGGGAATAGTCTACGAGCAGTACTTC.

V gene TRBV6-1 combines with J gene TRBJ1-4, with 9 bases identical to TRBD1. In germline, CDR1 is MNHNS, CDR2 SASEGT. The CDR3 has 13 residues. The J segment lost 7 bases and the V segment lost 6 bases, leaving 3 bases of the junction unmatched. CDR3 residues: CASSQTGGEKLFF. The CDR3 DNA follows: TGTGCCAGCAGCCAGACAGGGGGTGAAAAACTGTTTTTT.

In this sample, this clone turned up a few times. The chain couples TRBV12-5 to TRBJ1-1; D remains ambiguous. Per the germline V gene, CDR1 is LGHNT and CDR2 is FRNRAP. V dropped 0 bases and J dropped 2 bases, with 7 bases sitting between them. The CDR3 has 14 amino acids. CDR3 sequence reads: CASGLVRDNTEAFF. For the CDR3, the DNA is TGTGCTAGTGGTTTGGTACGGGATAACACTGAAGCTTTCTTT.

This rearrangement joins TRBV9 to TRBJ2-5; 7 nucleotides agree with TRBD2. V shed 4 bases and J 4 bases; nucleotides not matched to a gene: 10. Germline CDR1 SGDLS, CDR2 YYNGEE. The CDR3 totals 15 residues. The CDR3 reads CASSISGGRSETQYF. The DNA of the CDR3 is TGTGCCAGCAGCATCTCGGGCGGGAGATCAGAGACCCAGTACTTC.

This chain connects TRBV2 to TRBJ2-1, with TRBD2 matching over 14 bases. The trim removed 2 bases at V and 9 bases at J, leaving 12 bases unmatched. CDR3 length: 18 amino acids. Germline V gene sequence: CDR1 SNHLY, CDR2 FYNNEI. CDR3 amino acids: CASSEFPPGLAGVSEQFF. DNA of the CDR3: TGTGCCAGCAGTGAATTCCCACCGGGACTAGCGGGAGTTAGTGAGCAGTTCTTC.

CDR3 coding DNA: TGTGCCACCGCCCGGGGGAGGGGGGAAAAACTGTTTTTT. Protein product: CATARGRGEKLFF. V gene TRBV2 combines with J gene TRBJ1-4; possible D gene TRBD1, 6 bases. V lost 10 bases and J lost 8, with 17 bases in between. This CDR3 has 13 residues. Germline lookup yields CDR1 SNHLY and CDR2 FYNNEI.

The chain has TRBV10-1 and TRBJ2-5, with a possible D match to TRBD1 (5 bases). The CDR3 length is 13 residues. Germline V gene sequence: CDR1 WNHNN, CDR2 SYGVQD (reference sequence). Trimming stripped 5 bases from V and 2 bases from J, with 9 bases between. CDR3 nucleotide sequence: TGCGCCAGCAGTCGACAGATTCAAGAGACCCAGTACTTC. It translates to CASSRQIQETQYF.